Shown below are 23 T cell receptor beta chains from a single sample sequenced in a study of blood T cell repertoires in COVID-19. Profiling relied on immunoSEQ multiplex PCR, and the TCRdb table lists in-frame clones only, not all of them. The data contain roughly 120,000 clones, approximately 89% of them singletons. Sequenced material: peripheral blood. The receptors here all came from a man between 40 and 49 years old with acute or convalescent COVID-19.

This sequence joins TRBV7-2 and TRBJ2-1; 12 bases align to TRBD2. J gave up 5 bases and V 5 bases, and 4 bases lay outside the gene matches. Germline CDR1 SGHTA, CDR2 FQGNSA. CDR3 length: 15 amino acids. The CDR3 DNA reads as TGTGCCAGCAGCACCGCTAGCGGGAGGGACAATGAGCAGTTCTTC. As protein: CASSTASGRDNEQFF.

A single count supports this clone. The chain recombines TRBV7-9 with TRBJ1-2, with 7 positions matching TRBD1. The CDR3 consists of 15 residues. The germline V gene has CDR1 SEHNR and CDR2 FQNEAQ (reference sequence). Unmatched junction bases numbered 14, after V lost 5 bases and J lost 8 bases. The CDR3 DNA is TGTGCCAGCAGCAGAACAGGACAGGCGTTATGGGGCTACACCTTC. This sequence encodes CASSRTGQALWGYTF.

CDR3 sequence (DNA): TGCGCCAGCAGCCAACTAACAGAGAACACTGAAGCTTTCTTT. Translating it yields CASSQLTENTEAFF. This chain uses TRBV4-1 with TRBJ1-1; no definite D call. V was clipped by 2 bases and J by 1 base, with 8 bases between them. The germline CDR1 and CDR2 sequences are MGHRA and YSYEKL. The CDR3 has 14 residues.

J is TRBJ2-1 and V is TRBV5-4; TRBD1 is a possible D gene (5 bases). Trimming stripped 4 bases from V and 8 bases from J, with 19 bases between. CDR1 is SGHNT, CDR2 YYREEE, per germline (reference sequence). The CDR3 totals 15 residues. This chain's CDR3 is CASSPPRAGLDEQFF. The CDR3 nucleotides read TGTGCCAGCAGCCCCCCACGGGCAGGGTTGGATGAGCAGTTCTTC.

This chain connects TRBV18 to TRBJ2-1; 9 nucleotides align to TRBD2. V lost 0 bases and J lost 6; bases outside the gene matches: 6. The CDR3 has 16 residues. Germline lookup yields CDR1 KGHSH and CDR2 LQKENI. The CDR3 nucleotides read TGTGCCAGCTCACCACCTAGCGGGAGTATGGGCAATGAGCAGTTCTTC. It is translated as CASSPPSGSMGNEQFF. The whole variable domain, remainder taken from reference TRBV18 and TRBJ2-1, is NAGVMQNPRHLVRRRGQEARLRCSPMKGHSHVYWYRQLPEEGLKFMVYLQKENIIDESGMPKERFSAEFPKEGPSILRIQQVVRGDSAAYFCASSPPSGSMGNEQFFGPGTRLTVL.

This clone occurred a few times. The chain carries TRBV18 and TRBJ1-3; D unresolved. This CDR3 region has 17 residues. V was clipped by 6 bases and J by 4 bases, with 22 bases between them. The germline gives CDR1 KGHSH, CDR2 LQKENI. Written as DNA, the CDR3 is TGTGCCAGCTCGTCTACTACCACACGGCTTTTAGGAAACACCATATATTTT. It encodes CASSSTTTRLLGNTIYF.

The CDR3 loop reads CASSLRFRDSVNTEAFF. The CDR3 bases are TGTGCCAGCTCACTCAGGTTTCGGGACAGCGTGAACACTGAAGCTTTCTTT. V gene TRBV18 combines with J gene TRBJ1-1; TRBD1 aligns across 7 bases. Trimming removed 4 bases from V and 0 bases from J; junction bases left unmatched: 11. CDR1 and CDR2 (germline): KGHSH, LQKENI. The CDR3 is 17 residues long. Full variable domain (missing parts from reference TRBV18 and TRBJ1-1): NAGVMQNPRHLVRRRGQEARLRCSPMKGHSHVYWYRQLPEEGLKFMVYLQKENIIDESGMPKERFSAEFPKEGPSILRIQQVVRGDSAAYFCASSLRFRDSVNTEAFFGQGTRLTVV.

Here the CDR3 reads CASSPTWGLDEKLFF. In DNA, the CDR3 is TGTGCCAGTAGTCCCACGTGGGGGCTGGATGAAAAACTGTTTTTT. J is TRBJ1-4 and V is TRBV19, with D perhaps matching TRBD1 (6 bases). In germline, CDR1 is LNHDA, CDR2 SQIVND (reference sequence). The CDR3 loop spans 15 amino acids. The germline V and J ends were trimmed by 5 bases and 6 bases, with 16 bases remaining between them. The whole variable domain, filled in from reference TRBV19 and TRBJ1-4, reads DGGITQSPKYLFRKEGQNVTLSCEQNLNHDAMYWYRQDPGQGLRLIYYSQIVNDFQKGDIAEGYSVSREKKESFPLTVTSAQKNPTAFYLCASSPTWGLDEKLFFGSGTQLSVL.

The J gene is TRBJ1-1, the V gene TRBV2, with D tentatively TRBD1 (6 bases). Trimming removed 6 bases at V and 0 bases at J, with 20 bases between. The CDR3 totals 17 residues. CDR1 is SNHLY and CDR2 is FYNNEI in the germline V gene. This CDR3 is CASSRSSGGLLNTEAFF. DNA of the CDR3: TGTGCCAGCAGCAGGTCCTCGGGGGGCCTATTGAACACTGAAGCTTTCTTT.

The J gene is TRBJ2-1, the V gene TRBV4-2; the match to TRBD2 covers 8 bases. Losses at the gene ends were 2 bases for V and 9 bases for J; bases not matched to a gene: 12. The CDR3 runs 16 residues. Germline assignment: CDR1 LGHNA and CDR2 YNFKEQ. The CDR3 loop is CASSQKRRAGVSEQFF. CDR3 coding DNA: TGTGCCAGCAGCCAAAAAAGGCGAGCGGGAGTCTCTGAGCAGTTCTTC.

This chain connects TRBV19 to TRBJ1-2; D remains ambiguous. Trimming left V 0 bases short and J 3 bases short, with 11 bases between. CDR3 size: 15 residues. Germline CDR1 is LNHDA and CDR2 is SQIVND (reference sequence). Written as DNA, the CDR3 is TGTGCCAGTAGTATAGATTTCTCTCAGTACTATGGCTACACCTTC. Its protein is CASSIDFSQYYGYTF.

This chain uses TRBV14 with TRBJ1-5; D possibly corresponds to TRBD1 (6 bases). Trimming took off 2 bases at V and 6 bases at J, with 14 bases between the two ends. The V gene's germline CDR1 is SGHDN and CDR2 FVKESK. This CDR3 region has 15 residues. This CDR3 is CASSQSGGGGQPQHF. Here the CDR3 DNA reads TGTGCCAGCAGCCAATCGGGCGGGGGCGGTCAGCCCCAGCATTTT.

V usage is TRBV19 and J usage is TRBJ1-2, with TRBD1 matching over 8 bases. V lost 3 bases to trimming and J lost 8 bases; unmatched junction nucleotides: 8. Germline V lookup: CDR1 LNHDA, CDR2 SQIVND (reference sequence). The CDR3 spans 14 residues. The CDR3 sequence: CASSMSWTGFGYTF. In DNA form, the CDR3 reads TGTGCCAGTAGTATGAGTTGGACAGGGTTCGGCTACACCTTC.

V is TRBV6-5 and J is TRBJ2-4; maybe TRBD2 (6 bases). Germline assignment: CDR1 MNHEY and CDR2 SVGAGI. The CDR3 is made up of 12 amino acids. The CDR3, as DNA: TGTGCGATTCGGGACTCGGCAAACATTCAGTACTTC. This codes for CAIRDSANIQYF.

The rearrangement joins TRBV5-1 to TRBJ1-1; weak D call: TRBD1 (5 bases). The CDR3 is 15 residues long. With 0 bases removed from V and 1 base from J, the gap between germline ends came to 10 bases. Germline lookup yields CDR1 SGHRS and CDR2 YFSETQ. The CDR3: CASSLAGYGNTEAFF. CDR3 nucleotide sequence: TGCGCCAGCAGCTTGGCAGGGTACGGGAACACTGAAGCTTTCTTT.

This rearrangement joins TRBV24-1 to TRBJ2-1, with TRBD2 matching 8 bases. Germline CDR1 KGHDR, CDR2 SFDVKD. V lost 3 bases and J lost 2; bases outside the gene matches: 8. The CDR3 is 17 residues long. CDR3 residues: CATSDKGAGVAYNEQFF. The CDR3 DNA reads TGTGCCACCAGTGATAAGGGAGCGGGAGTTGCCTACAATGAGCAGTTCTTC.

This chain connects TRBV9 to TRBJ2-3; D is unresolved. CDR3 length: 13 residues. Germline lookup yields CDR1 SGDLS and CDR2 YYNGEE. V lost 2 bases, J lost 0 bases, and 4 bases lay in between. The CDR3 nucleotides read TGTGCCAGCAGCGTGACAAGCACAGATACGCAGTATTTT. Amino acids: CASSVTSTDTQYF.

This clone was seen only once. The rearrangement joins TRBV6-5 to TRBJ1-1; a possible D gene is TRBD1 (6 bases). CDR3 length equals 14 residues. CDR1 and CDR2 from the germline V gene are MNHEY and SVGAGI. The ends were cut back, 9 bases at V and 1 base at J, with 15 bases in the middle. Here the CDR3 DNA reads TGTGCCAGTCGCGAGGGGGACCCGAACACTGAAGCTTTCTTT. Protein product: CASREGDPNTEAFF.

This clone occurred once. The rearrangement links TRBV10-2 to TRBJ1-6; D ambiguous. The CDR3 extends over 12 amino acids. The V gene's germline CDR1 is WSHSY and CDR2 SAAADI. Trimming took 2 bases from V and 8 from J, leaving 4 bases between them. CDR3 in DNA: TGCGCCAGCAGTGAGCCATATTCACCCCTCCACTTT. Translating gives CASSEPYSPLHF.

CDR3 coding DNA: TGTGCCTGGATACAGGGGGCCGCCTATAATTCACCCCTCCACTTT. Translated: CAWIQGAAYNSPLHF. V gene TRBV30 combines with J gene TRBJ1-6; 9 bases map to TRBD1. The J segment lost 2 bases and the V segment lost 4 bases, leaving 3 bases of the junction unmatched. The germline V gene encodes CDR1 GTSNPN and CDR2 SVGIG (reference sequence). The CDR3 is 15 amino acids.

This chain links TRBV27 with TRBJ1-2; 7 nucleotides agree with TRBD1. The trim removed 4 bases at V and 6 bases at J, leaving 5 bases unmatched. The CDR3 has 13 amino acids. Germline V gene data show CDR1 as MNHEY and CDR2 as SMNVEV (reference sequence). CDR3 region: CASSSTGFDGYTF. CDR3 bases: TGTGCCAGCAGTTCGACAGGGTTTGATGGCTACACCTTC.

This chain uses TRBV6-5 with TRBJ1-6; 9 bases line up with TRBD1. The CDR3 spans 14 residues. The trim removed 5 bases at V and 9 bases at J, leaving 5 bases unmatched. Germline V lookup: CDR1 MNHEY, CDR2 SVGAGI. Here the CDR3 DNA reads TGTGCCAGCAGTCGGGACAGGGATGGTTCACCCCTCCACTTT. It encodes CASSRDRDGSPLHF.

This sequence joins TRBV9 and TRBJ1-1; D not certain. This CDR3 is built from 13 residues. Germline lookup yields CDR1 SGDLS and CDR2 YYNGEE. The ends were cut back, 0 bases at V and 0 bases at J, with 3 bases in the middle. The CDR3 sequence is CASSVAVNTEAFF. In DNA, the CDR3 is TGTGCCAGCAGCGTAGCTGTGAACACTGAAGCTTTCTTT.